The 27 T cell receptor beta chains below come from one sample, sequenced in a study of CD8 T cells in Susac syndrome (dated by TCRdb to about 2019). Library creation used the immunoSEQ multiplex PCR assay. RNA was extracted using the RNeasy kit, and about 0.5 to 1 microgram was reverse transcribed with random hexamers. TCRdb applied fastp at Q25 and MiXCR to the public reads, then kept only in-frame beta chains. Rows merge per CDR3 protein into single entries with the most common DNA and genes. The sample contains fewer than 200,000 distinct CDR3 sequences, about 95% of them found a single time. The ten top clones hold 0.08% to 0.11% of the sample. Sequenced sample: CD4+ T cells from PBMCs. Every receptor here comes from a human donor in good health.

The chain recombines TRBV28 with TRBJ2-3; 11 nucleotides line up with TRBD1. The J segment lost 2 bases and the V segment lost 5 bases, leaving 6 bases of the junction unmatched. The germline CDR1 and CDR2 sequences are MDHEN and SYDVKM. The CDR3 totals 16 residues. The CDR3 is CASSGGQGAITDTQYF. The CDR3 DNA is TGTGCCAGCAGTGGAGGACAGGGGGCTATCACAGATACGCAGTATTTT.

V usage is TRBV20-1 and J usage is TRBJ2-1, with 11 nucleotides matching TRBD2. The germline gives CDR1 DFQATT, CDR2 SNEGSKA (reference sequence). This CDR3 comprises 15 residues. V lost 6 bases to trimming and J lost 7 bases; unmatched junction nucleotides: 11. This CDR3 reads CSASTSGGIINEQFF. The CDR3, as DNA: TGCAGTGCATCCACTAGCGGGGGCATCATTAATGAGCAGTTCTTC.

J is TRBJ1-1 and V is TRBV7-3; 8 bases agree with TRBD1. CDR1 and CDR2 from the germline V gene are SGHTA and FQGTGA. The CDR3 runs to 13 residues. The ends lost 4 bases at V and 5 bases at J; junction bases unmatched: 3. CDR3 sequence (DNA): TGTGCCAGCAGCTCGACAGGGGTGACTGAAGCTTTCTTT. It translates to CASSSTGVTEAFF. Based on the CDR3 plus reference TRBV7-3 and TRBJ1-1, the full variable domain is GAGVSQTPSNKVTEKGKYVELRCDPISGHTALYWYRQSLGQGPEFLIYFQGTGAADDSGLPNDRFFAVRPEGSVSTLKIQRTERGDSAVYLCASSSTGVTEAFFGQGTRLTVV.

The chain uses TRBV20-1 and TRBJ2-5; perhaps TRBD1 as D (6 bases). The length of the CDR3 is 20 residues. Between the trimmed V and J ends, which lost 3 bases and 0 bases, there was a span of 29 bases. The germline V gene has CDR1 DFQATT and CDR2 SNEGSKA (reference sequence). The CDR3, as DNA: TGCAGTGCTAGGGGAAAAGGTCGGACAGACCACAACATAGACCAAGAGACCCAGTACTTC. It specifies CSARGKGRTDHNIDQETQYF.

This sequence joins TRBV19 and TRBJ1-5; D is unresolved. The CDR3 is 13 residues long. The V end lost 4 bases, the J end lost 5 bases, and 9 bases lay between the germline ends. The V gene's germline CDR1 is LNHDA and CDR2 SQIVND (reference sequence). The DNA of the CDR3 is TGTGCCAGTAGTACTCGAAGGGATCAGCCCCAGCATTTT. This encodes CASSTRRDQPQHF.

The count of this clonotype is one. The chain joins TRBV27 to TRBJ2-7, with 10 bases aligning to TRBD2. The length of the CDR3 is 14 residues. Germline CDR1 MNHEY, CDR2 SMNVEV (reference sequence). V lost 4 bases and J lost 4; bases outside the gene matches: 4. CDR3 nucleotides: TGTGCCAGCAGTTCTCGGACTAGCGGTTACGAGCAGTACTTC. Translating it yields CASSSRTSGYEQYF.

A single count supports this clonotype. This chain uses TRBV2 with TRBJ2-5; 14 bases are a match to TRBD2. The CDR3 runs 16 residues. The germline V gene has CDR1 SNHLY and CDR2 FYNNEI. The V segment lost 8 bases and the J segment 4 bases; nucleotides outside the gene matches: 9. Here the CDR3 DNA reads TGTGCCAGCCTAGGACTAGCGGGAGGCCCGGGAGAGACCCAGTACTTC. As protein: CASLGLAGGPGETQYF.

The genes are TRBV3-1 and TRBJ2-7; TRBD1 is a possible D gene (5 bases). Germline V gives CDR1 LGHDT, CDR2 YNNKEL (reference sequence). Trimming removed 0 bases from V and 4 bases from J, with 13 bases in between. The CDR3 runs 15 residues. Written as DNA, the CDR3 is TGTGCCAGCAGCCAAGACCAGGGCAGAAGGTACGAGCAGTACTTC. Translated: CASSQDQGRRYEQYF.

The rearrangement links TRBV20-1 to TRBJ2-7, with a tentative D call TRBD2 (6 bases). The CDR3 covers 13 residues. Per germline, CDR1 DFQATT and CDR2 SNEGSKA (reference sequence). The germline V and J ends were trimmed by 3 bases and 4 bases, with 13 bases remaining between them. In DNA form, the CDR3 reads TGCAGTGCTAGGCCCGCGGGGAAATACGAGCAGTACTTC. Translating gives CSARPAGKYEQYF.

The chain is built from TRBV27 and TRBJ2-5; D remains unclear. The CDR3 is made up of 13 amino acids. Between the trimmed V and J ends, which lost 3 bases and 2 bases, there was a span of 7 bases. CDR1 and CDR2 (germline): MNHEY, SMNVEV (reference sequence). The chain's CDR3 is CASSFHGQETQYF. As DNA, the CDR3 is TGTGCCAGCAGTTTCCACGGACAAGAGACCCAGTACTTC.

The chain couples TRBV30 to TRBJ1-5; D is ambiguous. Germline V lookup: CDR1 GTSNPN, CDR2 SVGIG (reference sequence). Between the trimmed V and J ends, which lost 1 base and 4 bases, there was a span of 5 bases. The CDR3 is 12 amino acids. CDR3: CAWSGGNQPQHF. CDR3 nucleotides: TGTGCCTGGAGTGGCGGGAATCAGCCCCAGCATTTT.

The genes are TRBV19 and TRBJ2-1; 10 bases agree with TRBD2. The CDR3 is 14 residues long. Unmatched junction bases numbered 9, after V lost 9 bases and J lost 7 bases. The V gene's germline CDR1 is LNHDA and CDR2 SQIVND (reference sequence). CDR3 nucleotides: TGTGCCAGCAACTTAGCGGGAGGTAGTAATGAGCAGTTCTTC. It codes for CASNLAGGSNEQFF.

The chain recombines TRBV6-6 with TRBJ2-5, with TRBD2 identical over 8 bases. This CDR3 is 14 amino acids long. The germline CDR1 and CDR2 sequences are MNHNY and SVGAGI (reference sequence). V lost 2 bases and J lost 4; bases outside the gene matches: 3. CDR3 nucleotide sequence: TGTGCCAGCAGTTACGGCGGGAGGCGAGAGACCCAGTACTTC. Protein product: CASSYGGRRETQYF.

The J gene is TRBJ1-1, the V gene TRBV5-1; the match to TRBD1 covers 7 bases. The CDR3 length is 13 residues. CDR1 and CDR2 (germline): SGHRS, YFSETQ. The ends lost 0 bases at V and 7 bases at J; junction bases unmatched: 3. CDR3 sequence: CASSLGQGGEAFF. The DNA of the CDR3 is TGCGCCAGCAGCTTGGGACAGGGCGGTGAAGCTTTCTTT.

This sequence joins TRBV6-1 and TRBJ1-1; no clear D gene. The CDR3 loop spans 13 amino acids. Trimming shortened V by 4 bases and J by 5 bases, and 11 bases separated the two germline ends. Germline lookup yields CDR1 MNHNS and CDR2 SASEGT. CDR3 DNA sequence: TGTGCCAGCAGTGTCGAGGATTGGACTGAAGCTTTCTTT. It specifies CASSVEDWTEAFF.

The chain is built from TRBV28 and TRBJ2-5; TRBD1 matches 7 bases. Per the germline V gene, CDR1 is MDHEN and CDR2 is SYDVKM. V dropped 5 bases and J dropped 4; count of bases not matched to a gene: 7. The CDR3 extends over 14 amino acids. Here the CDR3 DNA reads TGTGCCAGCAGTGACCGGGACAGACTAGAGACCCAGTACTTC. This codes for CASSDRDRLETQYF.

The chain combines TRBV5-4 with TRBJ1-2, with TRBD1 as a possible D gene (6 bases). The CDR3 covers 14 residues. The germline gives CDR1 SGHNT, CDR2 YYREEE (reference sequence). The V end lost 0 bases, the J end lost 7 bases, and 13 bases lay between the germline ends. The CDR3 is CASSLEQGIGGYTF. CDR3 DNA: TGTGCCAGCAGCTTGGAACAGGGTATAGGTGGCTACACCTTC.

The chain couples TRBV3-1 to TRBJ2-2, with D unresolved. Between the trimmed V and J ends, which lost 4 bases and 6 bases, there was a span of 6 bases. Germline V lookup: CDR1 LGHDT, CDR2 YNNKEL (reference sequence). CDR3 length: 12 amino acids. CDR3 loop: CASSRGPGELFF. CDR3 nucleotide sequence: TGTGCCAGCAGCCGAGGTCCCGGGGAGCTGTTTTTT.

The CDR3 DNA is TGCAGTGCTAGTCCCGGAGGGATCAATCAGCCCCAGCATTTT. It yields the protein CSASPGGINQPQHF. The chain recombines TRBV20-1 with TRBJ1-5, with no clear D. This CDR3 has 14 residues. V was cut by 3 bases and J by 3 bases, with 12 bases left in between. CDR1 and CDR2 from the germline V gene are DFQATT and SNEGSKA (reference sequence).

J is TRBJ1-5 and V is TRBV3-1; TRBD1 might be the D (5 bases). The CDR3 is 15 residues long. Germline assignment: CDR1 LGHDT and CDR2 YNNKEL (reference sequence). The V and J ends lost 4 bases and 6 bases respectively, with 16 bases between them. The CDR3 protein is CASSRGPQVSQPQHF. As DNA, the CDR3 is TGTGCCAGCAGCCGAGGGCCACAGGTTTCTCAGCCCCAGCATTTT.

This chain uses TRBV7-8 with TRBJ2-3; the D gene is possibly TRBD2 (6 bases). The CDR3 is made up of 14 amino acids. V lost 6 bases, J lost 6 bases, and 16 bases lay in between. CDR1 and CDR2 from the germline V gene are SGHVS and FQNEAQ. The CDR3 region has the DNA TGTGCCAGCAGTCCCCTGCGGGGTTCGGATACGCAGTATTTT. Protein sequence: CASSPLRGSDTQYF.

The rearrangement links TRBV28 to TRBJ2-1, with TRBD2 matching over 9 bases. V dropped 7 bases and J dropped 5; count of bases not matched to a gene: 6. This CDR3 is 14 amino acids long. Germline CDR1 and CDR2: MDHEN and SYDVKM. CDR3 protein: CASTPSGTNNEQFF. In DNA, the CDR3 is TGTGCCAGCACCCCTAGCGGGACAAACAATGAGCAGTTCTTC. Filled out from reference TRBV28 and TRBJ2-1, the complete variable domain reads DVKVTQSSRYLVKRTGEKVFLECVQDMDHENMFWYRQDPGLGLRLIYFSYDVKMKEKGDIPEGYSVSREKKERFSLILESASTNQTSMYLCASTPSGTNNEQFFGPGTRLTVL.

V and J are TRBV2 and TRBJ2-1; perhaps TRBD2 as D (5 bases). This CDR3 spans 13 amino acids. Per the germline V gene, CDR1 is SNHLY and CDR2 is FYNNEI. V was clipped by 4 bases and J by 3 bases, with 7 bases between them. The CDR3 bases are TGTGCCAGCAGTGCCGGGATCTACAATGAGCAGTTCTTC. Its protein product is CASSAGIYNEQFF.

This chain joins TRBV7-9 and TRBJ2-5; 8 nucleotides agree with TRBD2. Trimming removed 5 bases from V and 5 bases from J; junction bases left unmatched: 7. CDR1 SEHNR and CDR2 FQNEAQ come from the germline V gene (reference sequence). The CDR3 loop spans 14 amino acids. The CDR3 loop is CASSPGLALETQYF. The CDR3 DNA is TGTGCCAGCAGCCCCGGACTAGCTTTGGAGACCCAGTACTTC.

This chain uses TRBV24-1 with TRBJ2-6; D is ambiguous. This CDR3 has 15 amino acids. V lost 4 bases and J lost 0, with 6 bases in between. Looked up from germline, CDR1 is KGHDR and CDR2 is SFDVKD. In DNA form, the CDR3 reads TGTGCCACCAGTGACTATGGCTCTGGGGCCAACGTCCTGACTTTC. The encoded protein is CATSDYGSGANVLTF.

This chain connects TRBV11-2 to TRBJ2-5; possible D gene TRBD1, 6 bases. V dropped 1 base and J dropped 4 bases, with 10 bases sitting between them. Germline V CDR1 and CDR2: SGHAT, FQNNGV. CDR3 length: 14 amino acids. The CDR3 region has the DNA TGTGCCAGCAGCTTAGCTTACAGGGTAGAGACCCAGTACTTC. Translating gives CASSLAYRVETQYF.

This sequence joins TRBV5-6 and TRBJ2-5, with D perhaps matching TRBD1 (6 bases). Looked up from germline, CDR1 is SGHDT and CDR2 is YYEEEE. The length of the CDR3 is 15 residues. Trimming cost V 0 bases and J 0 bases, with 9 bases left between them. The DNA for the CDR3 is TGTGCCAGCAGCTTGGGACAGGCGTACCAAGAGACCCAGTACTTC. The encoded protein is CASSLGQAYQETQYF.